This T cell receptor (beta chain) is drawn from a study of graft-versus-host responses after intestinal transplantation. Unmatched junction bases numbered 13, after V lost 8 bases and J lost 6 bases. CDR1 and CDR2 (germline): GTSNPN, SVGIG (reference sequence). The length of the CDR3 is 15 residues. The table came from immunoSEQ multiplex PCR; TCRdb's copy has only in-frame clones and leaves some out. There are 98,000 or so clones in the sample; more than 75% occur only once, and approximately 1.4% lies in the top ten. General study findings and limits: Among recipient marrow samples, GvH clones were found; some appeared first in ileum or blood. Elevated graft-versus-host to host-versus-graft clonal ratios in allografts were recorded for patients with graft-donor T cell macrochimerism. Early post-transplant HvG declines were associated with peak circulating GvH clone levels.

This clone was seen just once. Antigen unknown. This chain connects TRBV30 to TRBJ2-2; TRBD2 aligns across 9 bases. This receptor was obtained from a human patient who received an intestinal transplant, so some T cells may come from the graft donor. The material sequenced was PBMCs, taken 255 days after intestinal transplant. The CDR3 sequence is CARGSGGRDAGELFF. As DNA, the CDR3 is TGTGCCCGGGGGAGCGGGGGGCGTGATGCCGGGGAGCTGTTTTTT.